This T cell receptor (beta chain) was captured by sequencing in a study of T-cell reconstitution after alpha-beta-depleted transplantation in children. The length of the CDR3 is 14 residues. V gave up 7 bases and J gave up 0 bases; unmatched junction bases: 6. The TCRbeta library incorporated unique molecular identifiers. A single record per CDR3 protein comes from TCRdb applying MiXCR to the PCR reads. The data show approximately 800,000 distinct CDR3 sequences, about 16% seen once. Study-level findings and limits: In patients about two months after transplant, alpha-beta T cells reportedly arose from several hundred expanded graft clones. From newly produced T cells came most of the T-cell counts and diversity one year after transplant.

As regards this clonotype: Antigen: not known.

The gene calls are TRBV12-3 or TRBV12-4 and TRBJ2-7; 7 bases match TRBD2. Sequencing was performed on PBMCs, mostly from graft donor cells, taken 360 days after TCRalphabeta/CD19-depleted stem cell transplant. This receptor was taken from a male patient younger than 18 who had a stem cell transplant for acute lymphoblastic leukemia, so the T cells may come from the graft donor. CDR3 protein: CASTWGGSSYEQYF. The CDR3 DNA sequence: TGTGCCAGCACCTGGGGCGGGAGCTCCTACGAGCAGTACTTC.